These 14 T cell receptor beta chains originate from one sample sequenced in a study of metastatic and nonmetastatic thyroid tumors. Prior to thyroid surgery, none of the patients had received any treatment. Through MiXCR, TCRdb re-clonotyped the PCR reads. The table shows 20,000 to 25,000 clones, with 20% occurring only once. The sample comprised blood. Receptors originate from a female donor with papillary thyroid cancer or a benign thyroid nodule (not recorded which). Some clones in this sample may be carry-over from other donors' samples.

The CDR3 coding sequence is TGTGCCAGCAGTGGGGGGGGCGGGGAGACCGGGGAGCTGTTTTTT. This gives the protein CASSGGGGETGELFF. The chain has TRBV6-2 or TRBV6-3 and TRBJ2-2; D is perhaps TRBD2 (7 bases). The CDR3 extends over 15 amino acids. Germline-derived CDR1 and CDR2 are MNHEY and SVGEGT. The V end was cut by 5 bases, the J end by 5 bases, with 15 bases between.

This clone was seen many times. J is TRBJ1-1 and V is TRBV6-1; the D gene is possibly TRBD1 (5 bases). The CDR3 runs 15 residues. Trimming removed 4 bases at V and 2 bases at J, with 14 bases between. CDR1 is MNHNS, CDR2 SASEGT, per germline. In DNA form, the CDR3 reads TGTGCCAGCAGTGGGCTGGCAGGGTTAAACACTGAAGCTTTCTTT. Translation gives CASSGLAGLNTEAFF.

This clone was observed a handful of times. The rearrangement joins TRBV28 to TRBJ2-2; 11 nucleotides agree with TRBD1. There are 15 residues in the CDR3. V lost 5 bases and J lost 6; bases outside the gene matches: 5. The V gene's germline CDR1 is MDHEN and CDR2 SYDVKM. The chain's CDR3 is CASSRTGGHAGELFF. The DNA for the CDR3 is TGTGCCAGCAGTAGGACAGGGGGCCATGCCGGGGAGCTGTTTTTT. Together with reference TRBV28 and TRBJ2-2, the CDR3 gives the full variable domain: DVKVTQSSRYLVKRTGEKVFLECVQDMDHENMFWYRQDPGLGLRLIYFSYDVKMKEKGDIPEGYSVSREKKERFSLILESASTNQTSMYLCASSRTGGHAGELFFGEGSRLTVL.

The chain combines TRBV5-1 with TRBJ2-1, with 7 bases identical to TRBD1. V lost 0 bases to trimming and J lost 4 bases; unmatched junction nucleotides: 7. CDR1 and CDR2 (germline): SGHRS, YFSETQ. CDR3 size: 16 residues. Here the CDR3 DNA reads TGCGCCAGCAGCTTGGGGGGACAGAAAGTATACAATGAGCAGTTCTTC. It specifies CASSLGGQKVYNEQFF.

This clone is medium-sized (0.01 to 0.1%) by share. The rearrangement joins TRBV19 to TRBJ2-7, with TRBD1 matching 8 bases. Looked up from germline, CDR1 is LNHDA and CDR2 is SQIVND (reference sequence). Losses at the gene ends were 3 bases for V and 4 bases for J; bases not matched to a gene: 5. CDR3 length: 14 residues. The CDR3 DNA follows: TGTGCCAGTAGTATCGGACAGGGAGTTTACGAGCAGTACTTC. It translates to CASSIGQGVYEQYF.

This clone appeared many times. The chain employs TRBV5-7 and TRBJ1-1; D is unclear. TRBV5-7 is an ORF for which the function is uncertain. Trimming shortened V by 2 bases and J by 6 bases, and 17 bases separated the two germline ends. The CDR3 sequence is 15 residues long. CDR3 region: CASSFKNGLGSEAFF. The CDR3 DNA is TGTGCCAGCAGCTTCAAAAACGGTTTAGGTTCTGAAGCTTTCTTT.

The chain recombines TRBV5-1 with TRBJ2-1; TRBD1 is a possible D gene (6 bases). The CDR3 runs to 15 residues. V dropped 4 bases and J dropped 4 bases, with 15 bases sitting between them. Germline V gene sequence: CDR1 SGHRS, CDR2 YFSETQ. CDR3 amino acids: CASSRGTPGYNEQFF. The CDR3 DNA sequence: TGCGCCAGCAGCAGGGGGACACCGGGTTACAATGAGCAGTTCTTC. Based on the CDR3 plus reference TRBV5-1 and TRBJ2-1, the full variable domain is KAGVTQTPRYLIKTRGQQVTLSCSPISGHRSVSWYQQTPGQGLQFLFEYFSETQRNKGNFPGRFSGRQFSNSRSEMNVSTLELGDSALYLCASSRGTPGYNEQFFGPGTRLTVL.

This clone was seen ten or more times. V usage is TRBV5-1 and J usage is TRBJ2-5, with a weak D call TRBD1 (5 bases). With 4 bases removed from V and 5 bases from J, the gap between germline ends came to 12 bases. The germline V gene has CDR1 SGHRS and CDR2 YFSETQ. The CDR3 contains 13 residues. The CDR3 loop is CASSAGQGETQYF. DNA for the CDR3: TGCGCCAGCAGCGCCGGACAAGGGGAGACCCAGTACTTC.

This chain joins TRBV7-9 and TRBJ2-2; 10 nucleotides line up with TRBD2. Unmatched junction bases numbered 6, after V lost 5 bases and J lost 6 bases. CDR3 length: 15 residues. CDR1 and CDR2 from the germline V gene are SEHNR and FQNEAQ (reference sequence). CDR3 in DNA: TGTGCCAGCAGCCGCAGTAGCGGGAGGTCCGGGGAGCTGTTTTTT. It yields the protein CASSRSSGRSGELFF.

The sample holds many counts of this clone. This chain joins TRBV20-1 and TRBJ2-1; 9 bases match TRBD2. Losses at the gene ends were 5 bases for V and 4 bases for J; bases not matched to a gene: 6. The length of the CDR3 is 14 residues. Germline V gene data show CDR1 as DFQATT and CDR2 as SNEGSKA (reference sequence). CDR3 coding DNA: TGCAGTGCTGATAGCGGGAGCAGATACAATGAGCAGTTCTTC. Protein product: CSADSGSRYNEQFF.

This chain uses TRBV6-6 with TRBJ1-2; 10 positions agree with TRBD1. Germline V gene sequence: CDR1 MNHNY, CDR2 SVGAGI (reference sequence). V lost 4 bases and J lost 4; bases outside the gene matches: 6. The CDR3 runs to 15 residues. The CDR3 here is CASSLMTGGSYGYTF. The CDR3 DNA sequence: TGTGCCAGCAGTTTAATGACAGGGGGCAGCTATGGCTACACCTTC.

Within the sample, this clone is medium-sized. V is TRBV6-5 and J is TRBJ1-4, with TRBD1 matching over 8 bases. The germline CDR1 and CDR2 sequences are MNHEY and SVGAGI. The CDR3 totals 14 residues. Trimming took 1 base from V and 6 from J; bases not matched to a gene: 1. The CDR3 reads CASSYLTGDEKLFF. The CDR3 coding sequence is TGTGCCAGCAGTTACTTGACAGGGGATGAAAAACTGTTTTTT.

This clone was seen repeatedly, ten times or more. The rearrangement joins TRBV20-1 to TRBJ2-1; 9 bases map to TRBD2. Germline V gene sequence: CDR1 DFQATT, CDR2 SNEGSKA (reference sequence). Unmatched junction bases numbered 5, after V lost 1 base and J lost 7 bases. CDR3 length: 14 residues. The CDR3 DNA reads as TGCAGTGCTAGAGGGGTTAGCGGGAGTAATGAGCAGTTCTTC. This encodes CSARGVSGSNEQFF.

In its sample, this clone was seen a few times. The rearrangement links TRBV6-2 or TRBV6-3 to TRBJ2-3; TRBD2 might be the D (6 bases). The germline V gene has CDR1 MNHEY and CDR2 SVGEGT. The CDR3 totals 16 residues. Trimming stripped 4 bases from V and 2 bases from J, with 16 bases between. This chain's CDR3 is CASSFLTSPNTDTQYF. DNA of the CDR3: TGTGCCAGCAGTTTTTTGACTAGTCCTAACACAGATACGCAGTATTTT.